This T cell receptor (beta chain) came from a study of radiotherapy plus CTLA-4 blockade in lung cancer. Study-level information: Objective responses arose in roughly 17% of patients, and under 40% experienced disease control.

General observations from the study: Strongest reported response predictors: early blood clone changes and post-radiation interferon-beta. Clones of tumor-derived TCRs expanded in blood after radiotherapy plus ipilimumab.

Sequencing used immunoSEQ multiplex PCR; TCRdb keeps in-frame clones, though not all of them. The sample holds tens of thousands of clones, roughly 70% seen once. As to this clone: Its antigen is undetermined.

The CDR3 length is 14 residues. V was pared by 4 bases and J by 5 bases, with 14 bases between. From germline, CDR1 is MNHNS and CDR2 SASEGT. Those with chemo-refractory metastatic non-small-cell lung cancer were treated with focal radiation combined with CTLA-4 blockade using ipilimumab. This clonotype originated in a human donor with non-small cell lung cancer who had stable disease on radiotherapy plus ipilimumab. The specimen comprised peripheral blood, sampled from a patient treated with radiotherapy plus ipilimumab. The chain recombines TRBV6-1 with TRBJ2-5; no firm D call. The CDR3 protein is CASSGKTQGETQYF. In DNA form, the CDR3 reads TGTGCCAGCAGTGGGAAGACCCAAGGGGAGACCCAGTACTTC.